Listed here are 24 T cell receptor beta chains from one sample, sequenced in a study of T-cell reconstitution after alpha-beta-depleted transplantation in children. Researchers prepared the TCRbeta library using unique molecular identifiers, the study reports. TCRdb recomputed calls from the PCR reads with MiXCR, one row per CDR3 protein. The table has fewer than 700,000 distinct CDR3 sequences, 10% to 15% seen once. The source was PBMCs, mostly from graft donor cells, collected 360 days after TCRalphabeta/CD19-depleted stem cell transplant. Every receptor here comes from a male patient aged 10 to 17 who had a stem cell transplant for acute myeloid leukemia, so the T cells may come from the graft donor.

This clonotype appeared many times. This chain connects TRBV20-1 to TRBJ2-7; 7 bases match TRBD2. The ends lost 6 bases at V and 6 bases at J; junction bases unmatched: 14. CDR3 length: 14 amino acids. CDR1 is DFQATT and CDR2 is SNEGSKA in the germline V gene (reference sequence). CDR3 residues: CSATILAVRGEQYF. CDR3 nucleotide sequence: TGCAGTGCGACAATTCTAGCGGTCCGGGGCGAGCAGTACTTC.

This clonotype was observed a few times. The V and J genes are TRBV4-3 and TRBJ2-1, with D possibly being TRBD1 (5 bases). Germline-derived CDR1 and CDR2 are LGHNA and YSLEER. Trimming removed 4 bases from V and 8 bases from J, with 18 bases in between. The CDR3 contains 15 residues. CDR3 sequence (DNA): TGCGCCAGCAGCCCTCACAGTGGTCGGACACATGAGCAGTTCTTC. Protein sequence: CASSPHSGRTHEQFF.

In its sample, this clonotype was seen many times. The chain joins TRBV12-3 or TRBV12-4 to TRBJ2-7; D may be TRBD1 (5 bases). The V gene lost 5 bases and the J gene lost 3 bases, with 17 bases spanning the gap. The CDR3 contains 15 residues. CDR3 sequence reads: CASSPRERDLYEQYF. The CDR3 coding sequence is TGTGCCAGCAGTCCCAGGGAACGCGACCTCTACGAGCAGTACTTC.

The chain uses TRBV5-1 and TRBJ2-7; TRBD1 agrees at 8 bases. Germline-derived CDR1 and CDR2 are SGHRS and YFSETQ. The CDR3 contains 15 residues. V gave up 4 bases and J gave up 7 bases; unmatched junction bases: 13. The CDR3 loop is CASSATTGAQGEQYF. CDR3 sequence (DNA): TGCGCCAGCAGCGCAACGACAGGGGCCCAAGGGGAGCAGTACTTC.

The rearrangement joins TRBV7-2 to TRBJ2-1; TRBD2 matches 8 bases. Germline V gene data show CDR1 as SGHTA and CDR2 as FQGNSA. The CDR3 contains 11 residues. The J segment lost 15 bases and the V segment lost 6 bases, leaving 7 bases of the junction unmatched. CDR3 residues: CASRAAGALFF. CDR3 DNA sequence: TGTGCCAGCAGGGCAGCGGGAGCTCTGTTCTTC.

The chain employs TRBV3-1 and TRBJ2-5, with TRBD1 matching 12 bases. CDR1 is LGHDT and CDR2 is YNNKEL in the germline V gene (reference sequence). The CDR3 is 17 amino acids. V gave up 4 bases and J gave up 5 bases; unmatched junction bases: 11. This CDR3 is CASSRPGTGGVTETQYF. DNA for the CDR3: TGTGCCAGCAGCCGTCCCGGGACAGGGGGCGTTACGGAGACCCAGTACTTC.

The rearrangement uses TRBV19 and TRBJ2-7; D is uncertain. With 1 base removed from V and 2 bases from J, the gap between germline ends came to 6 bases. The germline gives CDR1 LNHDA, CDR2 SQIVND (reference sequence). The CDR3 covers 13 residues. The CDR3 DNA follows: TGTGCCAGTAGTATAGGCGGAACCTACGAGCAGTACTTC. This sequence encodes CASSIGGTYEQYF.

The chain employs TRBV29-1 and TRBJ2-7; 12 bases align to TRBD2. Germline V gives CDR1 SQVTM, CDR2 ANQGSEA. After removal of 5 bases from V and 2 bases from J, the junction contained 1 base not matched to a gene. The CDR3 extends over 13 amino acids. The CDR3 DNA reads TGCAGCGTTCTAGCGGGAGGGACCTACGAGCAGTACTTC. Residues: CSVLAGGTYEQYF.

The chain employs TRBV28 and TRBJ2-2; D is ambiguous. Per germline, CDR1 MDHEN and CDR2 SYDVKM. V was clipped by 3 bases and J by 2 bases, with 7 bases between them. The CDR3 totals 14 residues. The CDR3 loop is CASSFVGNTGELFF. The CDR3 coding sequence is TGTGCCAGCAGTTTTGTTGGAAACACCGGGGAGCTGTTTTTT.

This CDR3 is CASRLAGFNNEQFF. DNA for the CDR3: TGTGCCAGCAGACTAGCGGGCTTTAACAATGAGCAGTTCTTC. The chain uses TRBV7-8 and TRBJ2-1; 9 bases map to TRBD2. There are 14 residues in the CDR3. In germline, CDR1 is SGHVS, CDR2 FQNEAQ. With V trimmed by 6 bases and J by 5 bases, 5 bases remained unmatched.

This clonotype was observed a handful of times. V is TRBV6-1 and J is TRBJ2-7; possible D gene TRBD1, 6 bases. CDR3 size: 13 residues. The germline CDR1 and CDR2 sequences are MNHNS and SASEGT. V lost 6 bases and J 3 bases, leaving 12 bases between the germline ends. CDR3 sequence reads: CASSLDRYYEQYF. CDR3 DNA: TGTGCCAGCAGCCTGGACAGATACTACGAGCAGTACTTC.

Only a few counts were recorded for this clonotype. V is TRBV20-1 and J is TRBJ2-7, with D perhaps TRBD1 (5 bases). CDR1 DFQATT and CDR2 SNEGSKA come from the germline V gene (reference sequence). V lost 0 bases to trimming and J lost 2 bases, with 11 bases between them. The CDR3 sequence is 14 residues long. The CDR3 DNA is TGCAGTGCTAGAGATCAGGGAAGGGCCTACGAGCAGTACTTC. It encodes CSARDQGRAYEQYF.

This clonotype was picked up a small number of times. The chain joins TRBV28 to TRBJ2-6; D is possibly TRBD2 (5 bases). Germline-derived CDR1 and CDR2 are MDHEN and SYDVKM. The CDR3 length is 15 residues. With 7 bases removed from V and 4 bases from J, the gap between germline ends came to 14 bases. The CDR3 DNA follows: TGTGCCAGCACCGCGTCGGGGTACGGGGCCAACGTCCTGACTTTC. Protein: CASTASGYGANVLTF.

This clonotype was found a few times. The chain uses TRBV12-3 or TRBV12-4 and TRBJ2-7, with a possible D match to TRBD2 (6 bases). V was clipped by 4 bases and J by 1 base, with 11 bases between them. This CDR3 is 14 amino acids long. The CDR3 coding sequence is TGTGCCAGCAGTTGGGGGGAGGCTTCCTACGAGCAGTACTTC. This codes for CASSWGEASYEQYF.

This clonotype has more than one count but fewer than ten. The rearrangement uses TRBV28 and TRBJ2-3; 7 positions agree with TRBD2. Germline V gives CDR1 MDHEN, CDR2 SYDVKM. This CDR3 region has 20 residues. The V gene end was trimmed by 1 base and the J gene end by 1 base; junction bases not matched to a gene: 17. DNA for the CDR3: TGTGCCAGCAGTTTATATGTAGTGGGGGGGATAGCGGTGCGCACAGATACGCAGTATTTT. Protein product: CASSLYVVGGIAVRTDTQYF. Variable domain in full (rest from reference TRBV28 and TRBJ2-3): DVKVTQSSRYLVKRTGEKVFLECVQDMDHENMFWYRQDPGLGLRLIYFSYDVKMKEKGDIPEGYSVSREKKERFSLILESASTNQTSMYLCASSLYVVGGIAVRTDTQYFGPGTRLTVL.

This sequence joins TRBV4-3 and TRBJ2-7; 12 nucleotides line up with TRBD2. J gave up 2 bases and V 3 bases, and 8 bases lay outside the gene matches. The CDR3 loop spans 17 amino acids. Germline V gene data show CDR1 as LGHNA and CDR2 as YSLEER. The CDR3 nucleotides read TGCGCCAGCAGCCAGGCACGCCCTAGCGGGAGGGCCTACGAGCAGTACTTC. It translates to CASSQARPSGRAYEQYF.

Worth noting for this clonotype: Possible read error: a much larger clone is one base away. The rearrangement joins TRBV28 to TRBJ2-5, with D unclear. This CDR3 spans 12 amino acids. Germline lookup yields CDR1 MDHEN and CDR2 SYDVKM. For the CDR3, the DNA is TGTGGCAGCAGTTCCTCCAGAGAGACCCAGTACTTC. As protein: CGSSSSRETQYF.

This clonotype was counted only a few times. An end of the junction does not agree with germline; a read error may underlie this. J is TRBJ1-2 and V is TRBV6-5; D is possibly TRBD1 (6 bases). This CDR3 has 13 residues. Germline V CDR1 and CDR2: MNHEY, SVGAGI. The CDR3 sequence: CASSYSSIRGSHF. CDR3 coding DNA: TGTGCCAGCAGTTACTCGAGTATCAGGGGCTCCCACTTC.

This clonotype was counted between two and nine times. The chain uses TRBV7-2 and TRBJ2-5; D perhaps matches TRBD2 (5 bases). Trimming stripped 1 base from V and 2 bases from J, with 11 bases between. The CDR3 runs 15 residues. Germline CDR1 reads SGHTA; CDR2 reads FQGNSA. CDR3 sequence: CASSLGQAAQETQYF. CDR3 DNA sequence: TGTGCCAGCAGCTTAGGTCAAGCGGCGCAAGAGACCCAGTACTTC. The whole variable domain, remainder taken from reference TRBV7-2 and TRBJ2-5, is GAGVSQSPSNKVTEKGKDVELRCDPISGHTALYWYRQSLGQGLEFLIYFQGNSAPDKSGLPSDRFSAERTGGSVSTLTIQRTQQEDSAVYLCASSLGQAAQETQYFGPGTRLLVL.

In its sample, this clonotype was seen a few times. The genes are TRBV6-2 or TRBV6-3 and TRBJ2-5; the match to TRBD2 covers 8 bases. CDR1 and CDR2 from the germline V gene are MNHEY and SVGEGT. The CDR3 has 15 amino acids. J was trimmed by 5 bases and V by 4 bases; bases with no gene match: 9. The CDR3 sequence is CASSSLRAGGETQYF. For the CDR3, the DNA is TGTGCCAGCAGTTCCCTTCGGGCGGGAGGCGAGACCCAGTACTTC.

V gene TRBV20-1 combines with J gene TRBJ2-7; no clear D. Germline CDR1 and CDR2: DFQATT and SNEGSKA (reference sequence). The length of the CDR3 is 11 residues. V lost 1 base and J 5 bases, leaving 6 bases between the germline ends. The CDR3 loop is CSARVGDEQYF. As DNA, the CDR3 is TGCAGTGCTAGAGTAGGCGACGAGCAGTACTTC.

This clonotype came up many times. The chain uses TRBV5-1 and TRBJ2-1, with 12 bases lining up with TRBD2. Germline values: CDR1 SGHRS, CDR2 YFSETQ. J was trimmed by 10 bases and V by 4 bases; bases with no gene match: 9. This CDR3 has 15 residues. The CDR3, as DNA: TGCGCCAGCAGCCCGGGGACTAGCGGGTTTAAGGAGCAGTTCTTC. This sequence encodes CASSPGTSGFKEQFF.

This chain links TRBV7-8 with TRBJ1-5; a weak D match, TRBD1 (5 bases). In germline, CDR1 is SGHVS, CDR2 FQNEAQ. CDR3 length equals 15 residues. V shed 5 bases and J shed 6 bases, with 17 bases lying between them. The CDR3 loop is CASSPGGIRGQPQHF. The CDR3 nucleotides are TGTGCCAGCAGCCCGGGGGGAATCCGGGGTCAGCCCCAGCATTTT.

This clonotype was found once. V usage is TRBV6-2 or TRBV6-3 and J usage is TRBJ1-1; 7 bases fit TRBD1. Trimming cost V 1 base and J 8 bases; bases outside gene matches: 28. Germline assignment: CDR1 MNHEY and CDR2 SVGEGT. The CDR3 contains 21 residues. Here the CDR3 DNA reads TGTGCCAGCAGTTACTTAGGGGGCTCAGGAAACTCCAAAGCACTGAAGCTCGAAGCTTTCTTT. The encoded protein is CASSYLGGSGNSKALKLEAFF.